This passage covers 2 T cell receptor beta chains from one sample sequenced in a study of cytomegalovirus exposure and HLA in healthy donors. The PCR made use of 60 Vbeta and 13 Jbeta primers. The protocol was immunoSEQ multiplex PCR, while the TCRdb copy is restricted to in-frame clones and leaves out a portion. The top ten hold 1% to 1.5% of the sample, which has 200,000 to 250,000 clones, under 90% seen once. Sequenced: PBMCs. Receptors were obtained from a human donor in good health.

The genes are TRBV29-1 and TRBJ2-3; D is unclear. Germline assignment: CDR1 SQVTM and CDR2 ANQGSEA. The CDR3 extends over 14 amino acids. V was clipped by 8 bases and J by 2 bases, with 17 bases between them. The CDR3 protein is CSSRLALFTDTQYF. Here the CDR3 DNA reads TGCAGCAGCCGCCTCGCTCTCTTCACAGATACGCAGTATTTT.

The genes are TRBV9 and TRBJ2-3; 9 bases map to TRBD1. The CDR3 has 14 amino acids. The V and J ends lost 1 base and 5 bases, in that order; junction bases with no gene match: 2. Germline V lookup: CDR1 SGDLS, CDR2 YYNGEE. CDR3 coding DNA: TGTGCCAGCAGCGTAACAGGGGGCGAAGATACGCAGTATTTT. It is translated as CASSVTGGEDTQYF. Filled out from reference TRBV9 and TRBJ2-3, the complete variable domain reads DSGVTQTPKHLITATGQRVTLRCSPRSGDLSVYWYQQSLDQGLQFLIQYYNGEERAKGNILERFSAQQFPDLHSELNLSSLELGDSALYFCASSVTGGEDTQYFGPGTRLTVL.